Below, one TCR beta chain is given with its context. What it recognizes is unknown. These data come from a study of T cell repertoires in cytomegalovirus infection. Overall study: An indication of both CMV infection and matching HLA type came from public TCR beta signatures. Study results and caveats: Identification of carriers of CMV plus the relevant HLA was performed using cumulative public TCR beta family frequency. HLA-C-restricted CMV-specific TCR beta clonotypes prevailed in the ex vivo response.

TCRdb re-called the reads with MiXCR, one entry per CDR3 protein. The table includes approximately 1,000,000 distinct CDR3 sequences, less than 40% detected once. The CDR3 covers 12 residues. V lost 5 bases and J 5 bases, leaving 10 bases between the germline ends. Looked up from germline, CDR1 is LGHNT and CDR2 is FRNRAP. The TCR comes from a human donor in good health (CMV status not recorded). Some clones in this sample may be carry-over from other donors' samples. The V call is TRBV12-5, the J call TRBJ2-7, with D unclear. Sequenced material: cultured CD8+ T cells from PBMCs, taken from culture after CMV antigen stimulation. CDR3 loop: CASGPGTHEQYF. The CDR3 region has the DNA TGTGCTAGTGGTCCGGGTACCCACGAGCAGTACTTC. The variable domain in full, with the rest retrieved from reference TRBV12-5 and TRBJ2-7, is DARVTQTPRHKVTEMGQEVTMRCQPILGHNTVFWYRQTMMQGLELLAYFRNRAPLDDSGMPKDRFSAEMPDATLATLKIQPSEPRDSAVYFCASGPGTHEQYFGPGTRLTVT.